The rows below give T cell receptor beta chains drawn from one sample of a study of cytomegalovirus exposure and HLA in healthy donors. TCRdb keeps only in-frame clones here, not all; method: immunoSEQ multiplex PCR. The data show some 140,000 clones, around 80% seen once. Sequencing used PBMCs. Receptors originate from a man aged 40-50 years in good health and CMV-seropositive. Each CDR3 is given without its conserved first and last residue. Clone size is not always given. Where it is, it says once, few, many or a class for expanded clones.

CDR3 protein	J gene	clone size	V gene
ASSEAQDRGLYEQY	TRBJ2-7	.	TRBV6-1
ASTDRENQPQH	TRBJ1-5	few	TRBV28
SADIRGRAF	TRBJ1-1	once	TRBV29-1
ASSPGQREKLF	TRBJ1-4	.	TRBV10-1
AWSPGTGGNSPLH	TRBJ1-6	.	TRBV30
ASSVSTGGYTEAF	TRBJ1-1	once	TRBV11-1
ASRTGPSNQPQH	TRBJ1-5	.	TRBV18
ASSPNRVSPLH	TRBJ1-6	.	TRBV5-6
ASRAGRPSGEQF	TRBJ2-1	.	TRBV6-1
ASSMETGQAFNSPLH	TRBJ1-6	.	TRBV19
ASSPGQAGYT	TRBJ1-2	.	TRBV19
ASSQDQDRGQVNEQF	TRBJ2-1	.	TRBV4-1
ASSDRGFKSAEAF	TRBJ1-1	.	TRBV19
ASRASNYGYT	TRBJ1-2	.	TRBV28
ASGGLNTDTQY	TRBJ2-3	.	TRBV2
ASSDSIQPQH	TRBJ1-5	once	TRBV5-8
SVRHFGGGSPDEQY	TRBJ2-7	.	TRBV29-1